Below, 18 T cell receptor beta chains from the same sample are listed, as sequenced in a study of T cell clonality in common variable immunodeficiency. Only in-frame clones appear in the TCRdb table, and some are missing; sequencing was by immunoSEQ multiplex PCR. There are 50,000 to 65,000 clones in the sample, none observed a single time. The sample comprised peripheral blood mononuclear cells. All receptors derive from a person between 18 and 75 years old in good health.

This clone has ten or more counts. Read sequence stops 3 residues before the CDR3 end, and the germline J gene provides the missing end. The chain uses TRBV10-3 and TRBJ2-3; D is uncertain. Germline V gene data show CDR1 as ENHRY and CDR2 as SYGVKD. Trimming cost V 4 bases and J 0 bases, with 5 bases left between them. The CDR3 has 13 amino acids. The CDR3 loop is CAISVGSTDTQYF. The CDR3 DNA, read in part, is TGTGCCATCAGTGTGGGCAGCACAGATACG.

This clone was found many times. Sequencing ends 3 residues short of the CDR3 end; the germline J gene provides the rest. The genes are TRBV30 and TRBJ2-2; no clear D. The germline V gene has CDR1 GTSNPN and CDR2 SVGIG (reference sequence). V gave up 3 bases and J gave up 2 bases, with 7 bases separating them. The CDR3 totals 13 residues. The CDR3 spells CAWRTRNTGELFF. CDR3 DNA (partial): TGTGCCTGGAGAACACGTAACACCGGGGAG.

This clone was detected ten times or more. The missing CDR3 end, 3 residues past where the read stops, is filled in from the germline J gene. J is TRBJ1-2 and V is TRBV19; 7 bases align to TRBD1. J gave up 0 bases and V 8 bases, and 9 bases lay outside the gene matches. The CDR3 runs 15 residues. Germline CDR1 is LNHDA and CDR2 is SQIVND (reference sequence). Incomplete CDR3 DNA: TGTGCCAGTCGTACAGGGGACCTTACTAACTATGGC. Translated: CASRTGDLTNYG. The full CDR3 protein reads CASRTGDLTNYGYTF.

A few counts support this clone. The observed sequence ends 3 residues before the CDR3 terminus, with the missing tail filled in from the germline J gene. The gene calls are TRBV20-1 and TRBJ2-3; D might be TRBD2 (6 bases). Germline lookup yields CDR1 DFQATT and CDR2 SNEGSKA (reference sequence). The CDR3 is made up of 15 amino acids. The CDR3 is CSAPPASALPKTQYF. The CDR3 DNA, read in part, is TGCAGTGCCCCCCCGGCTAGCGCCTTACCAAAGACG.

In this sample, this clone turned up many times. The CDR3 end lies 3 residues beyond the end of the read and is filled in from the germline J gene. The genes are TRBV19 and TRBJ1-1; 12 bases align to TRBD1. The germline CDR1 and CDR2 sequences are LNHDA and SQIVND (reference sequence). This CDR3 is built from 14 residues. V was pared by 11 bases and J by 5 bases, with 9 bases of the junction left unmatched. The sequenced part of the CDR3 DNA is TGTGCCGCAAACGGGGACAGGGGGCGAACTGAA. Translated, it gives CAANGDRGRTE. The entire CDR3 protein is CAANGDRGRTEAFF.

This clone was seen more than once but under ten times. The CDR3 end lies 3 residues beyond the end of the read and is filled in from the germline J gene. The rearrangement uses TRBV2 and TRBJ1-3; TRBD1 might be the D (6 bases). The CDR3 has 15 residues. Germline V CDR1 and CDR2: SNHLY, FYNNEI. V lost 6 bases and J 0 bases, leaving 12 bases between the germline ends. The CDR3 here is CASSLQGLSGNTIYF. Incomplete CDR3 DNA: TGTGCCAGCAGCCTACAGGGCCTCTCTGGAAACACC. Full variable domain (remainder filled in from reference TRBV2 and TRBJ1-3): EPEVTQTPSHQVTQMGQEVILRCVPISNHLYFYWYRQILGQKVEFLVSFYNNEISEKSEIFDDQFSVERPDGSNFTLKIRSTKLEDSAMYFCASSLQGLSGNTIYFGEGSWLTVV.

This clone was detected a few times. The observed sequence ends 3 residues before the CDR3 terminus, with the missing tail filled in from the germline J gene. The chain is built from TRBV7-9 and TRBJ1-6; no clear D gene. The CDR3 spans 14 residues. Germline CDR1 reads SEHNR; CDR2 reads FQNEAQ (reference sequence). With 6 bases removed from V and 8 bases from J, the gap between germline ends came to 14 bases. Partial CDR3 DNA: TGTGCCAGCAGTCCTTCGGGTTCCGATTCACCC. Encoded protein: CASSPSGSDSP. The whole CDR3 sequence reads CASSPSGSDSPLHF.

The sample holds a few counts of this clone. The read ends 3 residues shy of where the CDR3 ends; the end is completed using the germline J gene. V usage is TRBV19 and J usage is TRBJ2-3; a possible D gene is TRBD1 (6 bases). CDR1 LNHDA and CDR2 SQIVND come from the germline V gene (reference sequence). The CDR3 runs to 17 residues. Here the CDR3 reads CASSATLRGFYQETQYF. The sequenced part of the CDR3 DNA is TGTGCCAGTAGTGCGACACTCAGGGGCTTCTACCAAGAGACG.

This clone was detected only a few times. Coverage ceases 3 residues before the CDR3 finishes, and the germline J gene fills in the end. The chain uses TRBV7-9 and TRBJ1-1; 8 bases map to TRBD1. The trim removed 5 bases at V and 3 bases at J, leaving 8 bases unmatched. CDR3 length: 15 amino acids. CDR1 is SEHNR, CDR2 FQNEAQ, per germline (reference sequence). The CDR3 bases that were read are TGTGCCAGCAGCCCCAGGGGGCCGGTGGACACTGAA. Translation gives CASSPRGPVDTE. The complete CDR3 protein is CASSPRGPVDTEAFF.

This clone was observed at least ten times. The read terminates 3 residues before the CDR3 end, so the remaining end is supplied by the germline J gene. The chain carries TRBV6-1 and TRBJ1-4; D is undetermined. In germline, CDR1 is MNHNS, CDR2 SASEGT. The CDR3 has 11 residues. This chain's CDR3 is CASSEGRQLFF. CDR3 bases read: TGTGCCAGCAGTGAGGGCAGACAA.

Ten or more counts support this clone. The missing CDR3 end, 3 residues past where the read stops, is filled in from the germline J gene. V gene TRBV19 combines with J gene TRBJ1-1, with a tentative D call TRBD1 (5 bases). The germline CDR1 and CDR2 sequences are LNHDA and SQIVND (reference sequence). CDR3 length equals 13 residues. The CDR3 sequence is CASSISREAEAFF. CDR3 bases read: TGTGCCAGTAGTATATCCAGGGAGGCGGAA.

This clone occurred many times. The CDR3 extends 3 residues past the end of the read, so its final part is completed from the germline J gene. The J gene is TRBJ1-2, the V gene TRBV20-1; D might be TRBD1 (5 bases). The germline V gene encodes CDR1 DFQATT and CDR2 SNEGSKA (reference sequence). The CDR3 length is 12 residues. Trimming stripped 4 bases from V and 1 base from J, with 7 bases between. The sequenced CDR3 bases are TGCAGTGCTACGACAGATAACTATGGC. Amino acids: CSATTDNYG. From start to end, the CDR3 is CSATTDNYGYTF.

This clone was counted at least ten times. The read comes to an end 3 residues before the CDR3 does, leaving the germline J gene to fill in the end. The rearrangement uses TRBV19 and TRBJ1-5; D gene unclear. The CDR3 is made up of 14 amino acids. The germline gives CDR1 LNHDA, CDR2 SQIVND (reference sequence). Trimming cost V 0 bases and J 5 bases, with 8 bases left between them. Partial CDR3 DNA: TGTGCCAGTAGTATAGATCATAGGGATCAGCCC. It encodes CASSIDHRDQP. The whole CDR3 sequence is CASSIDHRDQPQHF.

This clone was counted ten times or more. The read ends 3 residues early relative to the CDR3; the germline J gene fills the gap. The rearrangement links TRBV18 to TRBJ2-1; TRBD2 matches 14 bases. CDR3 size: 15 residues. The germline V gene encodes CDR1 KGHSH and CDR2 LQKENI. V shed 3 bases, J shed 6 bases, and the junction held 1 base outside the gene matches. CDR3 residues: CASSPGLAGVNEQFF. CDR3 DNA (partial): TGTGCCAGCTCACCGGGACTAGCGGGGGTCAATGAG.

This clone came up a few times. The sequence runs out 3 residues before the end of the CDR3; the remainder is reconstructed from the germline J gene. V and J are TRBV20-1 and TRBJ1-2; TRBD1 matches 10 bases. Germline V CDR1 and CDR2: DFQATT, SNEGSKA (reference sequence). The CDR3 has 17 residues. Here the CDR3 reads CSASKGRGTGVGNDYTF. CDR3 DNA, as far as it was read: TGCAGTGCTAGCAAAGGGCGGGGGACAGGGGTCGGCAATGAC.

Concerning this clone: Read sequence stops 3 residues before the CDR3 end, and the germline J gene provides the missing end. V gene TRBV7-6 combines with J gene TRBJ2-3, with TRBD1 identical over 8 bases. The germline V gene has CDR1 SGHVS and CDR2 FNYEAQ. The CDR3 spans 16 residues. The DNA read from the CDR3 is TGTGCCAGCAGCTCCCCACTCGGACAGGGTGGAGAGACG. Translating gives CASSSPLGQGGET. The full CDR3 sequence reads CASSSPLGQGGETQYF.

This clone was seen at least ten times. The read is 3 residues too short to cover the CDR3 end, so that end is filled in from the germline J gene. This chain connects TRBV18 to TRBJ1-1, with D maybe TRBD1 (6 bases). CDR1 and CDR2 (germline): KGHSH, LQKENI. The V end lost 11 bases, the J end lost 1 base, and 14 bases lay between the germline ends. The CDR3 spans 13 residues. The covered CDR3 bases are TGTGCCTCGATGACGGGACAGAACACTGAA. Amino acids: CASMTGQNTE. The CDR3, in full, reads CASMTGQNTEAFF.

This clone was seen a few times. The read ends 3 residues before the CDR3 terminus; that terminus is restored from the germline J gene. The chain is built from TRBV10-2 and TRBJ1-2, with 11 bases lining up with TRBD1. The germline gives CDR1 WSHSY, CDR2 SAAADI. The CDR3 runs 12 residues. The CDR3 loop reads CASTGQGVGYTF. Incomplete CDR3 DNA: TGCGCCAGCACGGGACAGGGGGTAGGC.